These 25 T cell receptor beta chains originate from one sample sequenced in a study of T cell responses to AZD1222 COVID-19 vaccine. Clones were sequenced by immunoSEQ multiplex PCR, and TCRdb holds only the in-frame ones, with some missing. The profile shows some 79,000 clones, around 82% of them singletons. This specimen consisted of peripheral blood, obtained 28 days after the second AZD1222 dose. These receptors originate from an adult who received the AZD1222 COVID-19 vaccine.

This chain uses TRBV5-1 with TRBJ2-6, with no clear D. Germline V CDR1 and CDR2: SGHRS, YFSETQ. This CDR3 is 14 amino acids long. The ends were cut back, 1 base at V and 12 bases at J, with 14 bases in the middle. The CDR3 coding sequence is TGCGCCAGCAGCTTGCCTTCGGAAGATATCGTCCTGACTTTC. Amino acids: CASSLPSEDIVLTF.

This clone was detected only once. This chain connects TRBV28 to TRBJ1-5; D call uncertain. The CDR3 is 14 residues long. Trimming removed 3 bases at V and 3 bases at J, with 9 bases between. Per the germline V gene, CDR1 is MDHEN and CDR2 is SYDVKM. In DNA form, the CDR3 reads TGTGCCAGCAGTTTTGTCAGAAACAATCAGCCCCAGCATTTT. It yields the protein CASSFVRNNQPQHF.

In its sample, this clone was seen a few times. This chain connects TRBV4-1 to TRBJ1-2; 7 bases line up with TRBD1. Losses at the gene ends were 0 bases for V and 3 bases for J; bases not matched to a gene: 4. Germline V gene lookup returns CDR1 MGHRA and CDR2 YSYEKL. The length of the CDR3 is 15 residues. The CDR3 DNA reads TGCGCCAGCAGCCAAGATAAAGGGACAGACTATGGCTACACCTTC. This gives the protein CASSQDKGTDYGYTF.

This chain joins TRBV5-1 and TRBJ2-3; 8 bases line up with TRBD2. This CDR3 region has 14 residues. Trimming cost V 3 bases and J 4 bases; bases outside gene matches: 4. Germline CDR1 SGHRS, CDR2 YFSETQ. For the CDR3, the DNA is TGCGCCAGCAGCTCTTTAGCGGGGTCAGATACGCAGTATTTT. Amino acid sequence: CASSSLAGSDTQYF.

The chain carries TRBV5-1 and TRBJ2-7; 9 bases line up with TRBD1. This CDR3 spans 14 amino acids. Germline CDR1 is SGHRS and CDR2 is YFSETQ. V lost 3 bases and J lost 2; bases outside the gene matches: 3. CDR3 sequence: CASSSQGATYEQYF. DNA for the CDR3: TGCGCCAGCAGCTCACAGGGGGCCACCTACGAGCAGTACTTC.

The CDR3 DNA sequence: TGTGCCAGCGCTGGAGTTTCGAGCACAGATACGCAGTATTTT. Translating gives CASAGVSSTDTQYF. The V call is TRBV28, the J call TRBJ2-3; D not certain. Germline CDR1 is MDHEN and CDR2 is SYDVKM. V lost 8 bases and J lost 0, with 12 bases in between. The CDR3 loop spans 14 amino acids.

The gene calls are TRBV10-1 and TRBJ2-7; 8 bases agree with TRBD1. There are 15 residues in the CDR3. The germline gives CDR1 WNHNN, CDR2 SYGVQD (reference sequence). V shed 5 bases, J shed 2 bases, and the junction held 8 bases outside the gene matches. The CDR3 nucleotides are TGCGCCAGCAGTCCCGGGACAGGAATCCCCTACGAGCAGTACTTC. Translating gives CASSPGTGIPYEQYF.

The chain uses TRBV27 and TRBJ1-1; D unresolved. This CDR3 has 15 residues. Germline V CDR1 and CDR2: MNHEY, SMNVEV (reference sequence). V was cut by 7 bases and J by 2 bases, with 17 bases left in between. The CDR3 loop is CASTPTPGDNTEAFF. In DNA form, the CDR3 reads TGTGCCAGCACCCCCACCCCGGGTGATAACACTGAAGCTTTCTTT.

This clone was detected a few times. The chain's CDR3 is CASSFERISGANVLTF. DNA of the CDR3: TGTGCCAGCAGCTTTGAACGGATCTCTGGGGCCAACGTCCTGACTTTC. V is TRBV7-9 and J is TRBJ2-6, with no clear D. Deletions cut 3 bases from V and 0 bases from J, with 9 bases between. Germline CDR1 is SEHNR and CDR2 is FQNEAQ (reference sequence). The CDR3 consists of 16 residues.

V is TRBV28 and J is TRBJ1-4; perhaps TRBD1 as D (6 bases). V was cut by 5 bases and J by 0 bases, with 13 bases left in between. The CDR3 loop spans 16 amino acids. Germline V CDR1 and CDR2: MDHEN, SYDVKM. CDR3 sequence reads: CASSIRGPPTNEKLFF. The CDR3 region has the DNA TGTGCCAGCAGTATCAGGGGACCACCAACTAATGAAAAACTGTTTTTT.

V and J are TRBV28 and TRBJ1-5, with 8 bases fitting TRBD1. The CDR3 length is 21 residues. CDR1 is MDHEN and CDR2 is SYDVKM in the germline V gene. Losses at the gene ends were 4 bases for V and 0 bases for J; bases not matched to a gene: 20. In nucleotides, the CDR3 is TGTGCCAGCAGTTCCCTTAGACAGGGGCCCCGGTCTTTGTTTAGCAATCAGCCCCAGCATTTT. Its protein is CASSSLRQGPRSLFSNQPQHF.

The V gene is TRBV5-6, the J gene TRBJ2-2; D is ambiguous. The V end lost 1 base, the J end lost 3 bases, and 13 bases lay between the germline ends. Germline assignment: CDR1 SGHDT and CDR2 YYEEEE. The CDR3 totals 16 residues. The CDR3 DNA sequence: TGTGCCAGCAGCTTGCTTTCTTCCTACCACACCGGGGAGCTGTTTTTT. It translates to CASSLLSSYHTGELFF.

CDR3 DNA sequence: TGTGCCAGCAGCCAAGGACTAGCGGAACTCTACAATGAGCAGTTCTTC. Translation: CASSQGLAELYNEQFF. The J gene is TRBJ2-1, the V gene TRBV3-1 (or the pseudogene TRBV3-2); 9 bases fit TRBD2. The CDR3 has 16 residues. The junction had 4 bases not matched to a gene; V was cut back by 1 base and J by 3 bases. Germline CDR1 is LGHDT and CDR2 is YNNKEL (reference sequence).

The chain couples TRBV13 to TRBJ1-5; D remains ambiguous. Germline V CDR1 and CDR2: PRHDT, FYEKMQ (reference sequence). Trimming stripped 3 bases from V and 0 bases from J, with 9 bases between. The CDR3 runs to 15 residues. CDR3 nucleotide sequence: TGTGCCAGCAGCTTGTCTACAGATAGCAATCAGCCCCAGCATTTT. It codes for CASSLSTDSNQPQHF.

This chain uses TRBV7-9 with TRBJ2-5, with D perhaps being TRBD1 or TRBD2 (5 bases each). V was cut by 5 bases and J by 5 bases, with 15 bases left in between. CDR3 size: 14 residues. CDR1 and CDR2 from the germline V gene are SEHNR and FQNEAQ (reference sequence). The CDR3 reads CASSPREGSETQYF. Written as DNA, the CDR3 is TGTGCCAGCAGCCCCCGTGAGGGGTCGGAGACCCAGTACTTC.

Only one count was recorded for this clone. The chain is built from TRBV28 and TRBJ1-2; D is unclear. This CDR3 is 12 amino acids long. The germline gives CDR1 MDHEN, CDR2 SYDVKM. The V gene lost 7 bases and the J gene lost 5 bases, with 11 bases spanning the gap. Here the CDR3 reads CASNRREYGYTF. For the CDR3, the DNA is TGTGCCAGCAATCGGCGGGAATATGGCTACACCTTC.

The gene calls are TRBV7-3 and TRBJ2-3; TRBD2 matches 10 bases. Germline V CDR1 and CDR2: SGHTA, FQGTGA. The CDR3 sequence is 14 residues long. Trimming cost V 4 bases and J 6 bases; bases outside gene matches: 4. In DNA form, the CDR3 reads TGTGCCAGCAGCTCGGGACTAGCGTCGGATACGCAGTATTTT. Translation gives CASSSGLASDTQYF. Full variable domain (remainder filled in from reference TRBV7-3 and TRBJ2-3): GAGVSQTPSNKVTEKGKYVELRCDPISGHTALYWYRQSLGQGPEFLIYFQGTGAADDSGLPNDRFFAVRPEGSVSTLKIQRTERGDSAVYLCASSSGLASDTQYFGPGTRLTVL.

J is TRBJ2-1 and V is TRBV10-3; D is perhaps TRBD1 (6 bases). Trimming took 6 bases from V and 8 from J, leaving 14 bases between them. Per germline, CDR1 ENHRY and CDR2 SYGVKD. The CDR3 sequence is 13 residues long. The CDR3 spells CAIRGASSDEQFF. CDR3 nucleotides: TGTGCCATCAGGGGGGCTAGCTCGGATGAGCAGTTCTTC.

This chain joins TRBV2 and TRBJ2-1; possible D gene TRBD1, 6 bases. In germline, CDR1 is SNHLY, CDR2 FYNNEI. The ends were cut back, 5 bases at V and 0 bases at J, with 11 bases in the middle. The length of the CDR3 is 15 residues. For the CDR3, the DNA is TGTGCCAGCAGTTGGACAGCCTTCTCCTACAATGAGCAGTTCTTC. It codes for CASSWTAFSYNEQFF.

This clone was picked up a small number of times. The chain has TRBV19 and TRBJ1-2; the D gene is possibly TRBD1 (6 bases). V was trimmed by 1 base and J by 8 bases, leaving 14 bases between them. This CDR3 region has 14 residues. Germline CDR1 reads LNHDA; CDR2 reads SQIVND (reference sequence). Here the CDR3 reads CASSIADRTGGYTF. The DNA for the CDR3 is TGTGCCAGTAGTATAGCAGACAGGACGGGCGGCTACACCTTC.

The rearrangement links TRBV7-9 to TRBJ2-1, with 14 bases identical to TRBD2. J was trimmed by 7 bases and V by 4 bases; bases with no gene match: 9. Germline lookup yields CDR1 SEHNR and CDR2 FQNEAQ (reference sequence). There are 17 residues in the CDR3. CDR3 bases: TGTGCCAGCAGCTCTACTGGGACTAGCGGGAGAAGGAATGAGCAGTTCTTC. Translating it yields CASSSTGTSGRRNEQFF.

The genes are TRBV28 and TRBJ2-7; maybe TRBD1 (6 bases). V lost 5 bases and J lost 2, with 13 bases in between. This CDR3 spans 14 amino acids. The V gene's germline CDR1 is MDHEN and CDR2 SYDVKM. The CDR3 is CASSPGDEAYEQYF. The CDR3 bases are TGTGCCAGCAGTCCAGGGGACGAGGCCTACGAGCAGTACTTC.

This sequence joins TRBV5-1 and TRBJ2-7; 7 bases fit TRBD2. Trimming at V came to 0 bases and at J to 7 bases, leaving 4 bases not matched to a gene. The CDR3 contains 13 residues. Germline V gene data show CDR1 as SGHRS and CDR2 as YFSETQ. The DNA of the CDR3 is TGCGCCAGCAGCTTGGCGAACGGGGGGGAGCAGTACTTC. Encoded protein: CASSLANGGEQYF.

V is TRBV19 and J is TRBJ2-7; possible D gene TRBD1, 6 bases. The germline V gene encodes CDR1 LNHDA and CDR2 SQIVND (reference sequence). The V end was cut by 6 bases, the J end by 0 bases, with 12 bases between. This CDR3 has 14 residues. The CDR3: CASRSWDNSYEQYF. The CDR3, as DNA: TGTGCCAGTAGGTCCTGGGACAACTCCTACGAGCAGTACTTC.

The V call is TRBV4-1, the J call TRBJ2-1; 7 bases map to TRBD2. The ends lost 1 base at V and 7 bases at J; junction bases unmatched: 13. This CDR3 is built from 17 residues. From germline, CDR1 is MGHRA and CDR2 YSYEKL. The CDR3 nucleotides read TGCGCCAGCAGCCAAGGGGTCAGGAGCCTAGCGGTGAATGAGCAGTTCTTC. This translates into CASSQGVRSLAVNEQFF.